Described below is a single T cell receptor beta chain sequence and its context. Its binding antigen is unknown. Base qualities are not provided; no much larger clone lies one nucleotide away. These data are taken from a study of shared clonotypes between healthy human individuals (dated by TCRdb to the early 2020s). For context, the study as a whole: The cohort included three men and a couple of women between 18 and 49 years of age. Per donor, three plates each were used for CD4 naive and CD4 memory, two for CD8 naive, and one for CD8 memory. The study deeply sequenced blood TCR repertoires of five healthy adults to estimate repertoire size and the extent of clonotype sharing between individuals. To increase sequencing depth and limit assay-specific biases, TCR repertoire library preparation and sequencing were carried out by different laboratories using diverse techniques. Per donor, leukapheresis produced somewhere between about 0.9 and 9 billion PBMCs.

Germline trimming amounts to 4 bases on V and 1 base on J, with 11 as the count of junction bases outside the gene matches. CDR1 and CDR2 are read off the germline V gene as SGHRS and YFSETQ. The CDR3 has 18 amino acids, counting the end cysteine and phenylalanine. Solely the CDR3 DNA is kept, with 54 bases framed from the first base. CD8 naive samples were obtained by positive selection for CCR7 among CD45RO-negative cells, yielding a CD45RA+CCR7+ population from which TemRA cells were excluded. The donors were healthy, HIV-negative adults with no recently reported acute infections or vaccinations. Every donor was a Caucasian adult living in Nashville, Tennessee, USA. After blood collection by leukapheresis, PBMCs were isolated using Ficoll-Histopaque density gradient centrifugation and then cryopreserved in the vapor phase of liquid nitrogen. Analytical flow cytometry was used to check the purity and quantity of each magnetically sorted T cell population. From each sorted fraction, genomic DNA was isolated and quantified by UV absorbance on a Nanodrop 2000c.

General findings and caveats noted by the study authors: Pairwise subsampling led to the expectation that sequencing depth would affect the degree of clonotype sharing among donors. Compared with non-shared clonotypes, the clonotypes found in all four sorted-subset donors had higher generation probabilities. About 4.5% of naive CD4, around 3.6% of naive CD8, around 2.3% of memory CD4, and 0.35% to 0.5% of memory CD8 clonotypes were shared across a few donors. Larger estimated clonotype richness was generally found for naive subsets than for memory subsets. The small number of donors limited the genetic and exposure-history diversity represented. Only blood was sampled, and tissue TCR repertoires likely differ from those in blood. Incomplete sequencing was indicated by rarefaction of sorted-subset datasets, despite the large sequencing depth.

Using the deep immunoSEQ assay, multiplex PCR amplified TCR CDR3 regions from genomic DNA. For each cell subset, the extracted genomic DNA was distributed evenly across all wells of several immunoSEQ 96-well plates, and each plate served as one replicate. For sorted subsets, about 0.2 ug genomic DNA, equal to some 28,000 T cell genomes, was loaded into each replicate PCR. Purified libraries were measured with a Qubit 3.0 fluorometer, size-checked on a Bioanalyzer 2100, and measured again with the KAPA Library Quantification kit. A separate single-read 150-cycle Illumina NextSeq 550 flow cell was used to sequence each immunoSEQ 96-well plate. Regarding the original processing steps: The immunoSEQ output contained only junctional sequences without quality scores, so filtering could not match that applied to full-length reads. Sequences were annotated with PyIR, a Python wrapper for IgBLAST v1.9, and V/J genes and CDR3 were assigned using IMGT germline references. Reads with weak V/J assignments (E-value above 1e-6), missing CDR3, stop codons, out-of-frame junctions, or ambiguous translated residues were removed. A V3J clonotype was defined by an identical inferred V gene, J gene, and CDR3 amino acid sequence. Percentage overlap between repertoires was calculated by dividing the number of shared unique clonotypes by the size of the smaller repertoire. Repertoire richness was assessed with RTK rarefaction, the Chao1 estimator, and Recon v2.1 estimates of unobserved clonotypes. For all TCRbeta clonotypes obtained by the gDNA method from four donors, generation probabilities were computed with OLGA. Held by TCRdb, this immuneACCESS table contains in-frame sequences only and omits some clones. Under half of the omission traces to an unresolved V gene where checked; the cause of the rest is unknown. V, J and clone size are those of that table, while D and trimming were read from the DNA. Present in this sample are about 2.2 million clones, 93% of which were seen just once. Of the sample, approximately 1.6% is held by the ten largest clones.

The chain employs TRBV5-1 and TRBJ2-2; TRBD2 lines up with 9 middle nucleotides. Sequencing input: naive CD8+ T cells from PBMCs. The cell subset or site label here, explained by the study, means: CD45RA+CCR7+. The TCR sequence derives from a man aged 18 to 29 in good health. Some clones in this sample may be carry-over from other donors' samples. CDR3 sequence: CASSIGRYSGRNTGELFF. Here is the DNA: TGCGCCAGCAGCATCGGCCGGTATAGCGGGAGGAACACCGGGGAGCTGTTTTTT.